The clone carrying this T cell receptor (beta chain) was seen ten or more times. Its antigen is not known. Clinical symptoms, serum thyroxine and TRAb, thyroid ultrasound and orbital computed tomography were used for the diagnoses. A sample of blood taken at first hyperthyroidism diagnosis preceded any ophthalmopathy symptoms. Germline CDR1 reads LGHDT; CDR2 reads YNNKEL (reference sequence). The ends were cut back, 1 base at V and 4 bases at J, with 5 bases in the middle. The length of the CDR3 is 13 residues. This sample is part of a study of T cells in Graves' hyperthyroidism and ophthalmopathy. The overall study: Sampling of peripheral blood happened at initial diagnosis, prior to any treatment.

The study, taken as a whole, reports: Ophthalmopathy got predicted by the model a median about 6.5 months before its onset.

TCR beta CDR3 region amplification was performed from RNA transcripts. Primed by the HTBI set, a first-round RT-PCR was run on the TCR CDR3. Each CDR3 protein is one row after TCRdb ran MiXCR on the multiplex PCR reads. Of hundreds of thousands of distinct CDR3 sequences in the sample, 15% to 18% were seen once. This receptor was identified in a woman between 18 and 29 years old with Graves' hyperthyroidism that later progressed to Graves' ophthalmopathy. The sample consisted of blood. This rearrangement joins TRBV3-1 to TRBJ2-1; D gene ambiguous. The CDR3 reads CASSQAGYNEQFF. The CDR3 bases are TGTGCCAGCAGCCAAGCAGGATACAATGAGCAGTTCTTC.